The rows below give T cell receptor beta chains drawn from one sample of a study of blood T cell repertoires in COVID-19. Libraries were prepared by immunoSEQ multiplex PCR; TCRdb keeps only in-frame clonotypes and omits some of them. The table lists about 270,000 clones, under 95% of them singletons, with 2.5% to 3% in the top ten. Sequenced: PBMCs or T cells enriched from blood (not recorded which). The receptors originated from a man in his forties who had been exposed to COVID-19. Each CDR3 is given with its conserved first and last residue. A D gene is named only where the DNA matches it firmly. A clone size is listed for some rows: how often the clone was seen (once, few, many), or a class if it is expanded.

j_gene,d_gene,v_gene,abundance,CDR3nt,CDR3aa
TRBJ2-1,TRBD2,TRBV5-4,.,TGTGCCAGCAGACTTAGCGGGTACAATGAGCAGTTCTTC,CASRLSGYNEQFF
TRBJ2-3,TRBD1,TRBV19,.,TGTGCCAGTAGTGTACAGGGGGCTCGGGCAGATACGCAGTATTTT,CASSVQGARADTQYF
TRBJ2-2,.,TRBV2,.,TGTGCCAGCAGTAGGTCCGGGGGTCGAACCGGGGAGCTGTTTTTT,CASSRSGGRTGELFF
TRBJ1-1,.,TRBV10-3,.,TGTGCCATCAGTGAGTCGAGATCCCGGGAAGCTTTCTTT,CAISESRSREAFF
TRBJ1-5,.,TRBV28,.,TGTGCCAGCAGTTTTCGTAGCAATCAGCCCCAGCATTTT,CASSFRSNQPQHF
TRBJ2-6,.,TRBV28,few,TGTGCCAGCAGTGATCCAGGGAGGTCTGGGGCCAACGTCCTGACTTTC,CASSDPGRSGANVLTF
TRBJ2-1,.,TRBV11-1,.,TGTGCCAGCAGCGTACTAGGACGATGGGACAATGAGCAGTTCTTC,CASSVLGRWDNEQFF
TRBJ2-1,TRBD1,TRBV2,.,TGTGCCAGCAGCGGATGGACAGGTGCAAATGAGCAGTTCTTC,CASSGWTGANEQFF
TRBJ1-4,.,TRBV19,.,TGTGCCAGTAGTGCCCCGGGAGGGCAGAGGAATGAAAAACTGTTTTTT,CASSAPGGQRNEKLFF
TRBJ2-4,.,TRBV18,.,TGTGCCAGCTCACCACCGCCGTCCGTAGACATTCAGTACTTC,CASSPPPSVDIQYF
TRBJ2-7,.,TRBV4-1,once,TGCGCCAGCAGCCAAGAGCGGGGACTCTCCTACGAGCAGTACTTC,CASSQERGLSYEQYF
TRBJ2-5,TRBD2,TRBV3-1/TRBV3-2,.,TGTGCCAGCAGCCACTCAGGACTAGCGGGAGGGCTAGAGACCCAGTACTTC,CASSHSGLAGGLETQYF
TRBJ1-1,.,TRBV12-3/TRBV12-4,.,TGTGCCAGCAACCCACAGGGTCAAACTGAAGCTTTCTTT,CASNPQGQTEAFF
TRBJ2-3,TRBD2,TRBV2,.,TGTGCCAGCAATGGTCAACTAGCGGGCCTCACGGGGGCAGATACGCAGTATTTT,CASNGQLAGLTGADTQYF
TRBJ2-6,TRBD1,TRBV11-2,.,TGTGCCAGTGCCGGACAGGGCACATCTGGGGCCAACGTCCTGACTTTC,CASAGQGTSGANVLTF
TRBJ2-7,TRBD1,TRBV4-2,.,TGTGCCAGCAGCCTGCAGACAGGGATGTCCTACGAGCAGTACTTC,CASSLQTGMSYEQYF
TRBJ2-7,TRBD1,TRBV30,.,TGTGCCTGGAGTGTAGGGGGCTCCTCCTACGAGCAGTACTTC,CAWSVGGSSYEQYF
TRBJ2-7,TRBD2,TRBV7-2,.,TGTGCCAGCAGCTTAGTGAGTCTAGCGGGAGGCTACGAGCAGTACTTC,CASSLVSLAGGYEQYF
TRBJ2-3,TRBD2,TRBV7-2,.,TGTGCCAGCAGACGCGGACTAGCGGGAGTTGATACGCAGTATTTT,CASRRGLAGVDTQYF
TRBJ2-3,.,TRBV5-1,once,TGCGCCAGCAGCTTTGATTGGCAGGAAAAAGATACGCAGTATTTT,CASSFDWQEKDTQYF
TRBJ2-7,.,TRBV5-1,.,TGCGCCAGCAGCCCTTTAACCTCTGGGGGCCCCTACGAGCAGTACTTC,CASSPLTSGGPYEQYF
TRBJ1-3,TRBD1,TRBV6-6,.,TGTGCCAGCAGTTCACCGGGACAGGGGGGAAACACCATATATTTT,CASSSPGQGGNTIYF
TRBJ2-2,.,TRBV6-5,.,TGTGCCAGCAGTTACCCAGCCGGGGAGCTGTTTTTT,CASSYPAGELFF